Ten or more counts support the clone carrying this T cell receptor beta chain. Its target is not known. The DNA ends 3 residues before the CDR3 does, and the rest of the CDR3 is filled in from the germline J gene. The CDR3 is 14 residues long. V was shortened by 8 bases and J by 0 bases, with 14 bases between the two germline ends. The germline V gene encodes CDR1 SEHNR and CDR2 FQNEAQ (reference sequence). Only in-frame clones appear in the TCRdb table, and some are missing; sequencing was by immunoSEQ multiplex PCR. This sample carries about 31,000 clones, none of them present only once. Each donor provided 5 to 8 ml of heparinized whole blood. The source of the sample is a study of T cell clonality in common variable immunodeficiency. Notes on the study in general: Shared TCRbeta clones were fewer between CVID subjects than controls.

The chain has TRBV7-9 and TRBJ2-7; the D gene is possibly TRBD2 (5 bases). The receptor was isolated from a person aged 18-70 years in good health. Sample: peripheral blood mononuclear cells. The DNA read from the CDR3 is TGTGCCAGCCGATTGGACTCGGACTCCTACGAG. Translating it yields CASRLDSDSYE. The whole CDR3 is CASRLDSDSYEQYF.